Listed below are T cell receptor beta chains from one sample, sequenced in a study of molecular identifiers for immune sequencing clone quantification. TCRdb called the PCR reads again in MiXCR, with one record for every CDR3 protein. Among 300,000 to 350,000 distinct CDR3 sequences, 20% to 25% were seen once, and the ten largest hold over 0.7%. Material for sequencing was naive CD8+ T cells from blood, with Jurkat cell RNA spiked in. The receptors here all came from a human donor in good health. Some libraries in this study had Jurkat cell RNA spiked in. The CDR3 runs from the conserved cysteine through the conserved F or W.

CDR3 length: 14
V gene: TRBV28
CDR3 protein: CASSPTGGIYEQYF

CDR3 length: 14
V gene: TRBV7-9
CDR3 protein: CASSLWGINQPQHF

CDR3 length: 16
V gene: TRBV7-2
CDR3 protein: CASNSHSASSYNEQFF

CDR3 length: 14
V gene: TRBV25-1
CDR3 protein: CASSEWGGRVEQYF

CDR3 length: 14
V gene: TRBV7-9
CDR3 protein: CASSLGLTPGELFF

CDR3 length: 15
V gene: TRBV28
CDR3 protein: CASTPTGTLYQPQHF

CDR3 length: 16
V gene: TRBV7-2
CDR3 protein: CASSPRLGGLNTEAFF

CDR3 length: 15
V gene: TRBV19
CDR3 protein: CASSIGSGGVQPQHF

CDR3 length: 15
V gene: TRBV30
CDR3 protein: CAWNQLAGSPETQYF

CDR3 length: 14
V gene: TRBV4-3
CDR3 protein: CASSQGRGSYEQYF

CDR3 length: 16
V gene: TRBV27
CDR3 protein: CASRTFTGTTKNIQYF

CDR3 length: 11
V gene: TRBV12-3/TRBV12-4
CDR3 protein: CASRRQNEQYF

CDR3 length: 18
V gene: TRBV6-2/TRBV6-3
CDR3 protein: CASSSPRVAGRNTGELFF

CDR3 length: 13
V gene: TRBV5-6
CDR3 protein: CASSLSGNEKLFF

CDR3 length: 12
V gene: TRBV6-2/TRBV6-3
CDR3 protein: CASSFSLLEAFF

CDR3 length: 17
V gene: TRBV5-1
CDR3 protein: CASSLGSRGPCNQPQHF

CDR3 length: 11
V gene: TRBV28
CDR3 protein: CASSAPRGQYF

CDR3 length: 18
V gene: TRBV5-1
CDR3 protein: CASSLIAGGPGSYNEQFF

CDR3 length: 14
V gene: TRBV20-1
CDR3 protein: CSAIGGSSTDTQYF

CDR3 length: 13
V gene: TRBV27
CDR3 protein: CASSNTQGHEQYF

CDR3 length: 14
V gene: TRBV6-5
CDR3 protein: CASSYSPGAETQYF

CDR3 length: 16
V gene: TRBV13
CDR3 protein: CASSLAVQGVTDTQYF

CDR3 length: 13
V gene: TRBV13
CDR3 protein: CASSYRSGADAFF

CDR3 length: 12
V gene: TRBV28
CDR3 protein: CASIGPGETQYF

CDR3 length: 12
V gene: TRBV2
CDR3 protein: CASTFASYEQYF

CDR3 length: 15
V gene: TRBV7-6
CDR3 protein: CASSLDAGASHEQYF

CDR3 length: 12
V gene: TRBV20-1
CDR3 protein: CSARSWSYEQYF

CDR3 length: 15
V gene: TRBV27
CDR3 protein: CASSLLSGGLNEQFF

CDR3 length: 15
V gene: TRBV5-1
CDR3 protein: CASSDGLAGADTQYF

CDR3 length: 13
V gene: TRBV24-1
CDR3 protein: CATSAYPGTEQFF

CDR3 length: 14
V gene: TRBV27
CDR3 protein: CASSFSRSSYEQYF

CDR3 length: 15
V gene: TRBV27
CDR3 protein: CASSFVASGANVLTF

CDR3 length: 16
V gene: TRBV20-1
CDR3 protein: CSALIRSGGWGSEQFF

CDR3 length: 15
V gene: TRBV11-2
CDR3 protein: CASSLDRTGGNEQYF

CDR3 length: 17
V gene: TRBV7-9
CDR3 protein: CASSSPELGHSTDTQYF

CDR3 length: 15
V gene: TRBV4-3
CDR3 protein: CASSQGRSSSYEQYF

CDR3 length: 18
V gene: TRBV21-1
CDR3 protein: CASSIPSGRDGLNTEAFF

CDR3 length: 14
V gene: TRBV20-1
CDR3 protein: CSAFGDSGLWEQYF

CDR3 length: 15
V gene: TRBV18
CDR3 protein: CASSRTGPNTGELFF

CDR3 length: 14
V gene: TRBV12-3/TRBV12-4
CDR3 protein: CASIPTGGDTEAFF

CDR3 length: 16
V gene: TRBV9
CDR3 protein: CASSGTSGVSTDTQYF

CDR3 length: 14
V gene: TRBV7-6
CDR3 protein: CASSQRTDNNEQFF

CDR3 length: 14
V gene: TRBV20-1
CDR3 protein: CSARGQGEYEKLFF

CDR3 length: 15
V gene: TRBV7-9
CDR3 protein: CASSFLRDYTDTQYF

CDR3 length: 14
V gene: TRBV19
CDR3 protein: CASRWSGGNTEAFF

CDR3 length: 14
V gene: TRBV5-6
CDR3 protein: CASSLVPGTAEAFF

CDR3 length: 15
V gene: TRBV28
CDR3 protein: CASSFRGASAGEQFF

CDR3 length: 15
V gene: TRBV4-1
CDR3 protein: CASSQEGELSTEAFF

CDR3 length: 16
V gene: TRBV14
CDR3 protein: CASSQAGPLLATEAFF

CDR3 length: 15
V gene: TRBV20-1
CDR3 protein: CSATGTGESFDEQYF

CDR3 length: 13
V gene: TRBV19
CDR3 protein: CASSPGVGYTQYF

CDR3 length: 15
V gene: TRBV28
CDR3 protein: CASSEETGSYNEQFF

CDR3 length: 18
V gene: TRBV3-1
CDR3 protein: CASSQGSTHFIPGRGLFF

CDR3 length: 15
V gene: TRBV27
CDR3 protein: CASGGVGGIRETQYF

CDR3 length: 17
V gene: TRBV3-1
CDR3 protein: CASSQDRGIDLNTEAFF

CDR3 length: 15
V gene: TRBV5-5
CDR3 protein: CASSLDRVSYDGYTF

CDR3 length: 17
V gene: TRBV24-1
CDR3 protein: CATSGPTSGRAGNEQFF

CDR3 length: 15
V gene: TRBV19
CDR3 protein: CASQKLAEATDTQYF